Given below is one T cell receptor beta chain in context. Antigen unknown. From germline, CDR1 is MNHGY and CDR2 SAAAGT. V lost 8 bases and J lost 0, with 14 bases in between. The CDR3 contains 15 residues. The data are from a study of sequential checkpoint blockade in melanoma. For the study at large: TCRbeta immunosequencing was performed on DNA from 91 pretreatment melanoma tumor samples.

Study-wide results and caveats: In arm A, pretreatment tumor clonality was associated with response. T-cell fraction and clonality followed PD-L1 and CD8+ counts, not mutational load.

TCRdb keeps only in-frame clones here, not all; method: immunoSEQ multiplex PCR. The table has about 2,300 clones, 33% seen once. Stated treatment: randomized to nivolumab then ipilimumab (arm A) or the reverse (arm B). This specimen was tumor tissue (inferred from file names), taken from a patient given nivolumab and ipilimumab in sequence. This chain uses TRBV6-8 with TRBJ1-3, with D uncertain. The TCR comes from a human donor with melanoma. CDR3 bases: TGTGCCAGCGGGATGGCACACAGCTCTGGAAACACCATATATTTT. Its translation: CASGMAHSSGNTIYF.